In its sample, the clone carrying this TCR beta chain was seen a few times. Its antigen is not identified. The data were taken from a study of T cells in Graves' hyperthyroidism and ophthalmopathy. General study results and limits: Blood samples included most of the expanded thyroid clonotypes exceeding 0.001.

From RNA transcripts, TCR beta CDR3 regions were amplified. Initially, a first-round RT-PCR of the TCR CDR3 employed the HTBI primer set. MiXCR, applied by TCRdb to the multiplex PCR reads, yields one record per CDR3 protein. This table holds roughly 380,000 distinct CDR3 sequences, roughly an eighth found once. CDR3 length equals 16 residues. Trimming took off 2 bases at V and 4 bases at J, with 16 bases between the two ends. Disease duration under 2 months; hyperthyroidism patients were aged 18 to 65. It was uncontrolled infection, other autoimmune disease, pregnancy or lactation that excluded patients. For the diagnoses, clinical symptoms, serum thyroxine and TRAb, thyroid ultrasound and orbital computed tomography were used.

This chain uses TRBV12-3 or TRBV12-4 with TRBJ2-3; weak D call: TRBD2 (6 bases). Source material: blood. This clonotype was sampled from a woman aged 18 to 35 with Graves' hyperthyroidism. The CDR3 protein is CASSLMGGESPDTQYF. The CDR3 bases are TGTGCCAGCAGTTTAATGGGCGGGGAGAGTCCAGATACGCAGTATTTT.